What follows are 9 T cell receptor beta chains derived from one specimen sequenced in a study of PD-1 blockade in classical Hodgkin lymphoma (dated by TCRdb to about 2020). Library preparation used the immunoSEQ multiplex PCR assay. In its TCRdb copy, this immuneACCESS table keeps in-frame sequences only and misses some clones. Where compared with another copy, unresolved V genes explain less than half of these, and the others have no known cause. Here the sample has around 4,200 clones; about 89% occur a single time. The ten largest clones take up around 26% of the sample. The meaning of the sample's time point label: cycle 1 day 1 (C1D1), immediately before nivolumab initiation. All trial patients had relapsed after autologous stem cell transplantation, with cohorts A, B and C differing in prior brentuximab vedotin exposure. A Miltenyi CD4+ T cell isolation kit was used for magnetic negative selection to purify CD4+ T cells from thawed PBMCs.

Sequencing used CD4+ T cells from blood, obtained at baseline. The receptors come from a human donor with classical Hodgkin lymphoma.

The chain employs TRBV4-1 and TRBJ2-5; D gene uncertain. This CDR3 spans 15 amino acids. Germline values: CDR1 MGHRA, CDR2 YSYEKL. Trimming pared 1 base from V and 5 bases from J, leaving 14 bases between. In DNA, the CDR3 is TGCGCCAGCAGCCAAGCTGGGTTCGGTTTGGAGACCCAGTACTTC. It is translated as CASSQAGFGLETQYF.

There are a few counts of this clone. CDR3 DNA: TGCGCCAGCAGCCAAGAATGGGGTCAGTCCTATGGCTACACCTTC. It specifies CASSQEWGQSYGYTF. The V call is TRBV4-1, the J call TRBJ1-2; D gene unclear. Germline V gives CDR1 MGHRA, CDR2 YSYEKL. V dropped 0 bases and J dropped 4 bases, with 12 bases sitting between them. This CDR3 has 15 residues.

The genes are TRBV6-6 and TRBJ1-4; the D is unclear. This CDR3 is 14 amino acids long. Trimming left V 6 bases short and J 4 bases short, with 12 bases between. The germline V gene encodes CDR1 MNHNY and CDR2 SVGAGI (reference sequence). CDR3 sequence: CASRDTRNNEKLFF. CDR3 bases: TGTGCCAGCAGAGATACAAGGAATAATGAAAAACTGTTTTTT.

The rearrangement joins TRBV28 to TRBJ1-1; D remains unclear. Germline CDR1 is MDHEN and CDR2 is SYDVKM. V lost 0 bases, J lost 1 base, and 6 bases lay in between. CDR3 length: 14 amino acids. The CDR3 sequence: CASSLWEGNTEAFF. The CDR3 DNA sequence: TGTGCCAGCAGTTTATGGGAGGGGAACACTGAAGCTTTCTTT.

V and J are TRBV19 and TRBJ2-2; 11 bases line up with TRBD1. The CDR3 spans 18 residues. Trimming removed 4 bases from V and 7 bases from J; junction bases left unmatched: 14. The V gene's germline CDR1 is LNHDA and CDR2 SQIVND (reference sequence). CDR3 in amino acids: CASSKGYFGQGANGELFF. The DNA of the CDR3 is TGTGCCAGTAGTAAGGGATATTTCGGACAGGGGGCGAACGGGGAGCTGTTTTTT.

The chain recombines TRBV7-9 with TRBJ2-3; 11 nucleotides line up with TRBD2. The CDR3 length is 17 residues. V lost 1 base and J lost 3; bases outside the gene matches: 6. Germline V gene lookup returns CDR1 SEHNR and CDR2 FQNEAQ (reference sequence). The CDR3 protein is CASSLGGTSGLTDTQYF. The CDR3 DNA reads TGTGCCAGCAGCTTAGGGGGGACTAGCGGACTAACAGATACGCAGTATTTT.

V usage is TRBV6-5 and J usage is TRBJ1-1; D is unclear. This CDR3 is 13 amino acids long. V lost 0 bases and J lost 5, with 7 bases in between. CDR1 is MNHEY and CDR2 is SVGAGI in the germline V gene. The CDR3 sequence is CASSYSVATEAFF. In DNA, the CDR3 is TGTGCCAGCAGTTACTCCGTTGCGACTGAAGCTTTCTTT.

CDR3 loop: CASSQLAGGVTDTQYF. DNA for the CDR3: TGCGCCAGCAGCCAGCTAGCGGGAGGGGTCACAGATACGCAGTATTTT. V gene TRBV4-1 combines with J gene TRBJ2-3; 12 positions agree with TRBD2. The ends lost 3 bases at V and 2 bases at J; junction bases unmatched: 3. The CDR3 runs to 16 residues. Germline CDR1 reads MGHRA; CDR2 reads YSYEKL.

There are a few counts of this clone. The rearrangement uses TRBV9 and TRBJ1-2; D unresolved. Germline V gene data show CDR1 as SGDLS and CDR2 as YYNGEE. The CDR3 is made up of 15 amino acids. Trimming removed 0 bases from V and 5 bases from J, with 14 bases in between. The CDR3 here is CASSVDTSGGYGYTF. CDR3 nucleotides: TGTGCCAGCAGCGTAGATACCAGCGGTGGGTATGGCTACACCTTC.